This T cell receptor (beta chain) is from a study of cytomegalovirus exposure and HLA in healthy donors. Germline assignment: CDR1 SGDLS and CDR2 YYNGEE. CDR3 length: 14 amino acids. The V and J ends lost 7 bases and 4 bases respectively, with 17 bases between them. The protocol was immunoSEQ multiplex PCR, while the TCRdb copy is restricted to in-frame clones and leaves out a portion. This table holds roughly 200,000 clones, about 80% found once. Study observations and caveats: Cytomegalovirus association was assigned to more than 150 TCR beta chains. In vitro assays verified that three CMV-associated chains recognized CMV antigens specifically. The finding came from a later analysis; first-cohort TCR clusters tended to co-occur in the roughly 110 validation repertoires.

Of note for this clone: Its antigen is unidentified.

The chain recombines TRBV9 with TRBJ1-1, with D possibly being TRBD1 (5 bases). This TCR was sampled from a woman under 30 in good health and CMV-seropositive. The sequencing input was PBMCs. CDR3 DNA sequence: TGTGCCAGCGGGGAAGGACCGGGGGTCACTGAAGCTTTCTTT. Its translation is CASGEGPGVTEAFF. Full variable domain (missing parts from reference TRBV9 and TRBJ1-1): DSGVTQTPKHLITATGQRVTLRCSPRSGDLSVYWYQQSLDQGLQFLIQYYNGEERAKGNILERFSAQQFPDLHSELNLSSLELGDSALYFCASGEGPGVTEAFFGQGTRLTVV.